The present T cell receptor beta chain was sequenced within a study of cytomegalovirus exposure and HLA in healthy donors. Of note for this clone: Its antigen remains unknown.

The CDR3 has 15 residues. V lost 5 bases and J lost 4; bases outside the gene matches: 11. Germline loops: CDR1 SGHAT, CDR2 FQNNGV. The PCR was carried out with 60 Vbeta primers and 13 Jbeta primers. Using immunoSEQ multiplex PCR, the repertoire was profiled, and TCRdb retains in-frame clones only, with some absent. The table shows about 100,000 clones, with approximately 80% occurring only once. Study-level results: Evidence from a later analysis indicated that most CMV-associated TCR beta chains looked HLA-restricted.

The sequencing input was PBMCs. The TCR sequence derives from a woman aged 55-70 years in good health and CMV-seronegative. The chain joins TRBV11-2 to TRBJ2-7, with 7 bases matching TRBD1. The CDR3: CASSRTPDRRYEQYF. The CDR3 DNA is TGTGCCAGCAGCCGTACCCCGGACAGGCGATACGAGCAGTACTTC.